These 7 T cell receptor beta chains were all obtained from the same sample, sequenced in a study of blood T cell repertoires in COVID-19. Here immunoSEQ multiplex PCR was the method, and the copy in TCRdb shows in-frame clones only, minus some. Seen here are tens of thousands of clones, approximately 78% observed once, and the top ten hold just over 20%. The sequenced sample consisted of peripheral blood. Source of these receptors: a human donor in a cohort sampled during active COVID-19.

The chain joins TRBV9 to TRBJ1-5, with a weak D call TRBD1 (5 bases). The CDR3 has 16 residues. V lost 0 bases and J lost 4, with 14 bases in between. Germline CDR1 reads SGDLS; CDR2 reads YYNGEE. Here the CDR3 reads CASSVDGGPPNQPQHF. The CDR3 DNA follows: TGTGCCAGCAGCGTAGACGGGGGTCCCCCTAATCAGCCCCAGCATTTT.

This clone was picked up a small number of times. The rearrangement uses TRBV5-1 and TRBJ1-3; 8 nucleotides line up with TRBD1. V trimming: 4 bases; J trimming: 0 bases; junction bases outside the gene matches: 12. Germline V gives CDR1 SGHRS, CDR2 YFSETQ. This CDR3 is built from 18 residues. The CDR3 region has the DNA TGCGCCAGCAGCCTACGGACAGGGACGCCCGTCTCTGGAAACACCATATATTTT. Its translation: CASSLRTGTPVSGNTIYF.

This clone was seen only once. The CDR3 DNA reads as TGTGCCAGCAGCTCCACCGGTAAGGAGGGGACGCAGTATTTT. Its protein is CASSSTGKEGTQYF. The chain has TRBV7-9 and TRBJ2-3, with D perhaps TRBD2 (6 bases). Trimming removed 4 bases at V and 9 bases at J, with 17 bases between. Germline V gene sequence: CDR1 SEHNR, CDR2 FQNEAQ (reference sequence). This CDR3 spans 14 amino acids. The full variable domain, rest sourced from reference TRBV7-9 and TRBJ2-3, is DTGVSQNPRHKITKRGQNVTFRCDPISEHNRLYWYRQTLGQGPEFLTYFQNEAQLEKSRLLSDRFSAERPKGSFSTLEIQRTEQGDSAMYLCASSSTGKEGTQYFGPGTRLTVL.

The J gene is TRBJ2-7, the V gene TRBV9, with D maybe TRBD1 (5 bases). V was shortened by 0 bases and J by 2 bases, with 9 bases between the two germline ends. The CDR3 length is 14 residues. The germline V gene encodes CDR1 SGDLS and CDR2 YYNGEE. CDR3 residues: CASSVGQGPYEQYF. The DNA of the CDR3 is TGTGCCAGCAGCGTAGGTCAGGGTCCCTACGAGCAGTACTTC.

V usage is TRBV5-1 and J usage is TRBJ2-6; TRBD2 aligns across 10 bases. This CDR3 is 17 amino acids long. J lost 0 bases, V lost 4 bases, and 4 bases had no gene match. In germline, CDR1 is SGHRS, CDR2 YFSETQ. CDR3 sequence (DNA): TGCGCCAGCAGCCCGGGACTAGCGAACTCTGGGGCCAACGTCCTGACTTTC. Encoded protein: CASSPGLANSGANVLTF.

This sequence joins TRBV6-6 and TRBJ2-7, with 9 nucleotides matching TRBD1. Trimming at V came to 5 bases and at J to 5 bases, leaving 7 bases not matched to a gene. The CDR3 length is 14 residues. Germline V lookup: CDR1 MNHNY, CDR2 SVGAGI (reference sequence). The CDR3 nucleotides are TGTGCCAGCAGTAAGGACAGGGGTTCTGACGAGCAGTACTTC. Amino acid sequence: CASSKDRGSDEQYF.

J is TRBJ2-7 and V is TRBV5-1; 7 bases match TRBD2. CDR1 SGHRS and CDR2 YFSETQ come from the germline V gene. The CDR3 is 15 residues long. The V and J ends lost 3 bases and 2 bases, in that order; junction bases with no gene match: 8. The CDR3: CASSYRAGRPYEQYF. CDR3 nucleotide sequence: TGCGCCAGCAGCTACAGAGCGGGAAGACCCTACGAGCAGTACTTC. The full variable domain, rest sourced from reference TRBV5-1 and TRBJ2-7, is KAGVTQTPRYLIKTRGQQVTLSCSPISGHRSVSWYQQTPGQGLQFLFEYFSETQRNKGNFPGRFSGRQFSNSRSEMNVSTLELGDSALYLCASSYRAGRPYEQYFGPGTRLTVT.